This TCR beta chain is drawn from a study of blood T cells in healthy people across ages. To note about this clonotype: Its cognate antigen is unknown.

Germline V gives CDR1 MGHDK, CDR2 SYGVNS. CDR3 length equals 15 residues. Trimming cost V 4 bases and J 4 bases; bases outside gene matches: 9. General study points: More naive CD4+ cells and higher diversity were found in long-lived than in aged donors. Estimated diversity across one million T cells was deemed an underestimate. Strongly correlated with naive T cell percentage was TCR beta diversity.

Alongside a J-beta primer mix, a sample-barcoded 5' primer served in a second PCR lasting roughly 6 to 11 cycles. TCRdb used MiXCR to reprocess the 5' RACE reads, holding one entry per CDR3 protein. Here the sample spans 1.5 million to 2 million distinct CDR3 sequences, just under 50% being singletons. This TCR was sampled from a woman aged 40 to 55 in good health. The sample was blood. This rearrangement joins TRBV25-1 to TRBJ2-5; 7 nucleotides align to TRBD1. In DNA form, the CDR3 reads TGTGCCAGCAGTGGGAAGACAGGGAAGGTAGAGACCCAGTACTTC. It is translated as CASSGKTGKVETQYF.